The entry that follows covers one TCR beta chain sequence. Its antigen remains undetermined. No base qualities exist here, and no much larger clone lies one base off it. The immunoSEQ Assay, a bias-controlled multiplex PCR, was used to amplify TCRbeta CDR3 regions from genomic DNA. The original pipeline was this. The number of nucleated cells in each sample was estimated by amplification of reference gene primers within the assay. Sequence reads were collapsed and filtered to measure the absolute abundance of every unique TCRbeta CDR3 rearrangement. For each sample, productive Simpson clonality was calculated as the square root of Simpson's diversity index over productive rearrangements. In TCRdb, the immuneACCESS table is reduced to in-frame sequences with V and J assigned. These tables do not hold every clone; where another copy was compared, an unresolved V gene accounts for under half, and the others remain unexplained. V, J and clone size are taken as reported in that table, and D and trimming were inferred from the DNA itself. This sample is represented by more than 110,000 clones; over 75% of them were singletons. In total, the top ten clones hold approximately 40% of the sample.

The collaborating institutions used their own protocols to collect whole blood in K2EDTA tubes. Collaborator samples were shipped for TCRbeta analysis as frozen whole blood, isolated PBMCs, or DNA extracted from either sample type. This sample is drawn from a study of blood T cell repertoires in COVID-19 (TCRdb year 2020). For the wider study: Samples covering the acute and convalescent phases of COVID-19 were provided by collaborators in the United States, Italy and Spain. The samples were drawn from two sources: the first 160 participants of the ongoing ImmuneRACE study, and 1,200 or so subjects contributed by 6 global collaborators. Subjects who had been exposed to COVID-19, were actively infected with it, or had recovered from it provided the deeply sampled blood TCRbeta repertoires that made up the dataset. The prospective study material was composed of cDNA or gDNA derived from T cells, B-cell-depleted T cells, or PBMCs. The sample metadata nearly always contained a de-identified subject ID, COVID-19 status, age in years and sex. A freely available public database, intended as a resource for researchers studying the immune response to SARS-CoV-2, is where the repertoires were released. Where available, HLA class I and class II types were obtained from metadata supplied by the sample provider rather than from assay-based typing. Study-wide findings and limitations: How much clinical and demographic metadata was included differed by source and by participant, and the metadata was provided uncurated.

The sequencing input was peripheral blood. The clonotype was recovered from a human donor in a cohort sampled during active COVID-19.

Here the CDR3 is given as CASSQQGYGYTF. The base sequence is TGTGCCAGCAGCCAACAGGGTTACGGCTACACCTTC. This sequence uses TRBV11-3 and TRBJ1-2; matching of 6 bases hints at TRBD1 as the D gene. The CDR3 starts with the cysteine, ends with the phenylalanine, and has 12 residues. Kept here is only the CDR3 DNA, which spans 36 bases and is read in frame from base 1. The V and J ends are trimmed by 5 bases and 8 bases, leaving 12 bases between them. Looking up the germline V gene yields CDR1 SGHNT and CDR2 YENEEA.